This paragraph covers one T cell receptor beta chain sequence. TCRdb's copy holds only in-frame clones and misses some; the assay was immunoSEQ multiplex PCR. The table shows around 62,000 clones, with around 90% occurring only once. This record belongs to a study of T cell changes during pregnancy in multiple sclerosis. CDR1 is MRHNA and CDR2 is SNTAGT in the germline V gene. The CDR3 totals 13 residues. Trimming took 6 bases from V and 4 from J, leaving 10 bases between them. The sample was CD4+ T cells from peripheral blood mononuclear cells, taken in the first trimester of pregnancy. The receptor comes from a female donor with multiple sclerosis, enrolled in a pregnancy study. This sequence joins TRBV6-4 and TRBJ1-5; D uncertain. CDR3 in amino acids: CASSEGSNQPQHF. The CDR3 DNA sequence: TGTGCCAGCAGCGAGGGCAGTAATCAGCCCCAGCATTTT.